The sequence of this T cell receptor (beta chain) was determined in a study of blood T cell repertoires in COVID-19 (TCRdb year 2020). Background for the entire study: Collaborator samples came from the United States, Italy and Spain and covered acute and convalescent phases of COVID-19. The prospective study material was composed of cDNA or gDNA derived from T cells, B-cell-depleted T cells, or PBMCs. Subjects who had been exposed to COVID-19, were actively infected with it, or had recovered from it provided the deeply sampled blood TCRbeta repertoires that made up the dataset. The repertoires were released in a freely available public database meant as a resource for research on the immune response to SARS-CoV-2. Samples came from the ongoing ImmuneRACE study (first 160 participants) plus 1,254 subjects from 6 global collaborators. Nearly every sample came with metadata listing a de-identified subject ID, COVID-19 status, age in years and sex. HLA class I and class II types, where available, came from metadata supplied by the sample provider rather than from assay-based typing. The investigation overall reported the following: The quantity of clinical and demographic metadata differed by source and by participant and was supplied without curation.

The immunoSEQ Assay, a bias-controlled multiplex PCR, was used to amplify TCRbeta CDR3 regions from genomic DNA. On the authors' methods: Nucleated cell counts per sample were estimated from amplification of reference gene primers within the assay. Sequence reads were collapsed and filtered to measure the absolute abundance of every unique TCRbeta CDR3 rearrangement. For each sample, productive Simpson clonality was calculated as the square root of Simpson's diversity index over productive rearrangements. The table comes from immuneACCESS by way of TCRdb, which keeps in-frame sequences with V and J called. Part of the clones is missing from these tables; in studies checked, under half for an unresolved V gene and the rest for unknown reasons. V and J calls plus clone size are reproduced from that table; the DNA served to infer D and trimming. Across this sample there are roughly 130,000 clones, with around 84% seen only once. Roughly 4% of the sample comes from the top ten.

Participants in the prospective study were enrolled through a virtual design, were aged roughly 18 to 95 years, and lived in approximately 25 United States geographic areas. In the prospective study, cohorts were assigned on the basis of participant-reported clinical history obtained from a screening survey and a study questionnaire. Recovered participants in ImmuneRACE Cohort 3 were defined by two consecutive negative NP/OP PCR tests, clearance by a healthcare professional, or resolution of symptoms. In the prospective study, mobile phlebotomists collected whole blood, serum and a nasopharyngeal or oropharyngeal swab from each participant. Additional blood draws and questionnaires over a 2-month period could optionally be provided by prospective study participants. Before DNA extraction, blood samples from the prospective study were shipped at room temperature or frozen. With regard to this clone: No antigen is known for it. Base qualities are not at hand, and no much larger clone is one base apart.

Sequenced material: PBMCs or T cells enriched from blood (not recorded which). This sequence was found in a woman aged 30 to 39 who had recovered from COVID-19.

The CDR3 reads CASSLGGSGYTF. The sequenced DNA is TGTGCCAGTAGCTTGGGGGGGAGCGGCTACACCTTC. The rearranged segments are TRBV19 and TRBJ1-2; D gene: possibly TRBD1, on 5 matching bases. Trimming costs V 6 bases and J 8 bases, and their ends lie 13 bases apart. The CDR3 measures 12 amino acids from cysteine to phenylalanine. Solely the CDR3 DNA is kept, with 36 bases framed from the first base. CDR1 and CDR2, per the germline V gene (reference sequence), are LNHDA and SQIVND.